The table lists the clone carrying this T cell receptor (beta chain) with many counts. Its antigen is unknown. The sample belongs to a study of T cells in Graves' hyperthyroidism and ophthalmopathy. Regarding the study as a whole: Blood samples included most of the expanded thyroid clonotypes exceeding 0.001.

In patients aged 18 to 65, hyperthyroidism was newly diagnosed, with duration under 2 months. Clinical symptoms, serum thyroxine, TRAb, thyroid ultrasound and orbital computed tomography established diagnosis. Fresh 10 ml peripheral blood yielded PBMCs. Researchers took RNA transcripts and amplified the TCR beta CDR3 regions from them. The TCR CDR3 first-round RT-PCR relied on the HTBI primer set. TCRdb reanalysed the multiplex PCR reads using MiXCR and keeps one entry per CDR3 protein. The data hold some 420,000 distinct CDR3 sequences, with around 13% observed a single time. The length of the CDR3 is 15 residues. V lost 1 base, J lost 8 bases, and 15 bases lay in between. Germline V gene data show CDR1 as SNHLY and CDR2 as FYNNEI.

This clonotype originated in a woman in her late teens or twenties with Graves' hyperthyroidism. The sample comprised blood. The chain combines TRBV2 with TRBJ2-1; tentative D call: TRBD1 (5 bases). The CDR3 bases are TGTGCCAGCAGTGAAGGTTTGGCAGGGTTCGATGAGCAGTTCTTC. Its translation is CASSEGLAGFDEQFF.